These T cell receptor beta chains were read from a single sample in a study of shared clonotypes between healthy human individuals. Measured with immunoSEQ multiplex PCR; TCRdb has only the in-frame clones, and not every one. The sample lists 550,000 to 800,000 clones, over 65% seen once, with over 1.5% in the top ten. The sample comprised memory CD4+ T cells sorted from blood. The receptors derive from a woman in her thirties in good health. Each CDR3 is given with its conserved first and last residue. Fields, in order: CDR3 protein, CDR3 DNA, J gene, clone size, V gene, CDR3 length, D gene. D genes are given only for firm matches. Clone size appears in some rows only: once, few, many, or a class for an expanded clone.

CDR3aa: CASSSSTGYEKLFF
CDR3nt: TGTGCCAGCAGCTCGTCGACAGGGTACGAAAAACTGTTTTTT
j_gene: TRBJ1-4
abundance: few
v_gene: TRBV7-2
len: 14
d_gene: TRBD1

CDR3aa: CASSLSTGGSYEQYF
CDR3nt: TGTGCCAGCAGCCTATCAACAGGGGGATCCTACGAGCAGTACTTC
j_gene: TRBJ2-7
abundance: .
v_gene: TRBV28
len: 15
d_gene: TRBD1

CDR3aa: CASSSRGSGSGLFF
CDR3nt: TGTGCCAGCAGCTCCCGGGGGAGTGGGAGCGGTCTGTTTTTT
j_gene: TRBJ2-2
abundance: .
v_gene: TRBV13
len: 14
d_gene: .

CDR3aa: CATAQGGNEQFF
CDR3nt: TGTGCCACGGCACAGGGTGGCAATGAGCAGTTCTTC
j_gene: TRBJ2-1
abundance: .
v_gene: TRBV6-6
len: 12
d_gene: .

CDR3aa: CASSIGQYYGYTF
CDR3nt: TGTGCCAGCAGTATCGGACAGTACTATGGCTACACCTTC
j_gene: TRBJ1-2
abundance: .
v_gene: TRBV2
len: 13
d_gene: .

CDR3aa: CASSDGLAGVYNEQFF
CDR3nt: TGTGCCAGCAGTGATGGACTAGCGGGGGTCTACAATGAGCAGTTCTTC
j_gene: TRBJ2-1
abundance: .
v_gene: TRBV2
len: 16
d_gene: TRBD2

CDR3aa: CASSRTGQDSSGANVLTF
CDR3nt: TGTGCCAGCTCACGGACGGGACAGGATAGCTCTGGGGCCAACGTCCTGACTTTC
j_gene: TRBJ2-6
abundance: .
v_gene: TRBV18
len: 18
d_gene: TRBD1

CDR3aa: CASSLWGRGDYHYEQYF
CDR3nt: TGTGCCAGCAGCTTATGGGGAAGAGGAGACTACCACTACGAGCAGTACTTC
j_gene: TRBJ2-7
abundance: .
v_gene: TRBV7-9
len: 17
d_gene: .

CDR3aa: CASSNYTTEAFF
CDR3nt: TGTGCCAGCAGCAATTATACTACTGAAGCTTTCTTT
j_gene: TRBJ1-1
abundance: .
v_gene: TRBV21-1
len: 12
d_gene: .

CDR3aa: CASIADNEKLFF
CDR3nt: TGTGCCAGCATAGCCGATAATGAAAAACTGTTTTTT
j_gene: TRBJ1-4
abundance: .
v_gene: TRBV6-1
len: 12
d_gene: .

CDR3aa: CASSAGLAGNEQFF
CDR3nt: TGCGCCAGCAGTGCAGGACTAGCGGGGAATGAGCAGTTCTTC
j_gene: TRBJ2-1
abundance: .
v_gene: TRBV10-1
len: 14
d_gene: TRBD2

CDR3aa: CASSEVRTSGSNEQFF
CDR3nt: TGTGCCAGCAGTGAAGTACGGACTAGCGGGAGCAATGAGCAGTTCTTC
j_gene: TRBJ2-1
abundance: .
v_gene: TRBV2
len: 16
d_gene: TRBD2

CDR3aa: CASSFKRAVTDTQYF
CDR3nt: TGTGCCAGCAGCTTTAAGCGGGCGGTCACAGATACGCAGTATTTT
j_gene: TRBJ2-3
abundance: few
v_gene: TRBV11-2
len: 15
d_gene: .

CDR3aa: CASSSPTWSRAGYTF
CDR3nt: TGTGCCAGCAGTTCCCCGACGTGGTCTAGGGCCGGCTACACCTTC
j_gene: TRBJ1-2
abundance: .
v_gene: TRBV6-6
len: 15
d_gene: .

CDR3aa: CASSQEPQGLAGVFSTGELFF
CDR3nt: TGCGCCAGCAGCCAAGAGCCCCAGGGACTAGCGGGAGTCTTTAGCACCGGGGAGCTGTTTTTT
j_gene: TRBJ2-2
abundance: few
v_gene: TRBV4-1
len: 21
d_gene: TRBD2

CDR3aa: CASSGPGDTLEQYF
CDR3nt: TGTGCCAGCAGCGGGCCGGGGGACACCCTCGAGCAGTACTTC
j_gene: TRBJ2-7
abundance: .
v_gene: TRBV5-4
len: 14
d_gene: .

CDR3aa: CASSALAGEYEQYF
CDR3nt: TGTGCCAGCAGCGCCCTAGCGGGAGAGTACGAGCAGTACTTC
j_gene: TRBJ2-7
abundance: .
v_gene: TRBV11-2
len: 14
d_gene: TRBD2

CDR3aa: CASSDHSGRITNEQFF
CDR3nt: TGTGCCAGCAGTGATCATAGCGGGAGGATTACGAATGAGCAGTTCTTC
j_gene: TRBJ2-1
abundance: .
v_gene: TRBV2
len: 16
d_gene: TRBD2

CDR3aa: CASSPPLAGKETQYF
CDR3nt: TGTGCCAGCAGTCCTCCCCTAGCGGGAAAAGAGACCCAGTACTTC
j_gene: TRBJ2-5
abundance: .
v_gene: TRBV28
len: 15
d_gene: TRBD2

CDR3aa: CASSRTGHQPQHF
CDR3nt: TGTGCCAGCAGCCGGACAGGGCATCAGCCCCAGCATTTT
j_gene: TRBJ1-5
abundance: .
v_gene: TRBV7-2
len: 13
d_gene: TRBD1

CDR3aa: CASSLATDQPQHF
CDR3nt: TGTGCCAGCAGCTTAGCGACCGATCAGCCCCAGCATTTT
j_gene: TRBJ1-5
abundance: .
v_gene: TRBV7-8
len: 13
d_gene: .

CDR3aa: CASSYTTGARGEAFF
CDR3nt: TGTGCCAGCAGTTACACGACAGGGGCGAGAGGAGAAGCTTTCTTT
j_gene: TRBJ1-1
abundance: .
v_gene: TRBV6-6
len: 15
d_gene: TRBD1

CDR3aa: CASTPGLALRHEQFF
CDR3nt: TGTGCCAGCACCCCGGGACTAGCGCTTAGACATGAGCAGTTCTTC
j_gene: TRBJ2-1
abundance: .
v_gene: TRBV28
len: 15
d_gene: TRBD2

CDR3aa: CASSPIPGLAGGQETQYF
CDR3nt: TGTGCCAGCAGCCCTATCCCGGGACTAGCGGGAGGGCAAGAGACCCAGTACTTC
j_gene: TRBJ2-5
abundance: .
v_gene: TRBV11-2
len: 18
d_gene: TRBD2

CDR3aa: CASSQEYRKGTQYF
CDR3nt: TGTGCCAGCAGCCAAGAATACAGGAAAGGGACCCAGTACTTC
j_gene: TRBJ2-5
abundance: once
v_gene: TRBV14
len: 14
d_gene: .

CDR3aa: CASSLAGAGTTDTQYF
CDR3nt: TGTGCCAGCAGCTTGGCGGGAGCCGGGACCACAGATACGCAGTATTTT
j_gene: TRBJ2-3
abundance: .
v_gene: TRBV11-2
len: 16
d_gene: TRBD2

CDR3aa: CASPSRVRNTEAFF
CDR3nt: TGTGCCAGCCCTTCTAGGGTGAGAAACACTGAAGCTTTCTTT
j_gene: TRBJ1-1
abundance: .
v_gene: TRBV6-5
len: 14
d_gene: .

CDR3aa: CASSLSPPIKEQFF
CDR3nt: TGTGCCAGCAGTTTATCCCCCCCCATTAAAGAGCAGTTCTTC
j_gene: TRBJ2-1
abundance: .
v_gene: TRBV28
len: 14
d_gene: .

CDR3aa: CASSITAESEKLFF
CDR3nt: TGTGCCAGTAGTATAACGGCTGAAAGTGAAAAACTGTTTTTT
j_gene: TRBJ1-4
abundance: .
v_gene: TRBV19
len: 14
d_gene: .

CDR3aa: CASSASPEISSYEQYF
CDR3nt: TGCGCCAGCAGCGCCTCCCCCGAGATCAGCTCCTACGAGCAGTACTTC
j_gene: TRBJ2-7
abundance: .
v_gene: TRBV5-1
len: 16
d_gene: .

CDR3aa: CASSFWGQRTTDTQYF
CDR3nt: TGTGCCAGCAGTTTTTGGGGACAGAGAACCACAGATACGCAGTATTTT
j_gene: TRBJ2-3
abundance: .
v_gene: TRBV27
len: 16
d_gene: TRBD1

CDR3aa: CASSPTSGAEKLFF
CDR3nt: TGTGCCAGCAGTCCGACAAGTGGGGCTGAAAAACTGTTTTTT
j_gene: TRBJ1-4
abundance: few
v_gene: TRBV28
len: 14
d_gene: .